This T cell receptor (beta chain) was observed in a study of cytomegalovirus exposure and HLA in healthy donors (TCRdb year 2017). At the level of the whole study: According to an earlier analysis of 550 to 700 of the donors, about 170 million T cells yielded 95 million to 140 million unique TCR beta sequences and approximately 300 Gb of sequence data. Roughly 300 gigabases of sequencing data and about 92 million unique TCR sequences made up an early release that covered approximately 700 HLA-typed donors. The genetic ancestry cluster associated with self-reported Caucasian donors included 81% of the roughly 380 genotyped donors. The aim of the study was to test whether cataloging public T cell receptors could identify signatures of past pathogen exposure. The study used immunosequencing to profile the T cell repertoires of several hundred subjects and linked those repertoires to cytomegalovirus serostatus. Along with the 666-subject first cohort, a separate validation cohort of around 110 different subjects was used. To predict cytomegalovirus infection status, the study brought together high-throughput TCR immunosequencing, statistical association of individual TCRs with disease status, and machine learning. To study patterns of TCR occurrence, a later analysis re-analyzed previously published TCR beta repertoires from around 700 donors and added high-resolution HLA genotyping. In the later analysis, no new phenotypic data were used to find candidate immune exposures; instead, reliance was placed on TCR beta sequences and their occurrence across donors. To decide whether each TCR beta V gene segment behaved as functional or pseudogenic, an earlier analysis of some 540 of the donors relied on high-throughput TCR beta sequencing. Donor age, sex, ethnicity and CMV serostatus were compiled together with the repertoire data. Genome-wide SNP genotypes for about 65% of the 666 donors were used in a later genetic analysis, which treated that subset as a discovery cohort. All discovery cohort repertoires had been generated on a single sequencing platform. Both class I and class II loci were covered by HLA typing, at four-digit resolution. The number of donors typed differed by locus, with about 629-640 for A, B, C, DRB1 and DQB1, around 560 for DQA1, over 600 for DPA1, and some 440 for DPB1. About five DR-DQ haplotypes were treated as single units for association and clustering because of strong linkage in the cohort. On average, around 230,000 unique TCR beta nucleotide sequences were sequenced per donor among roughly 430 genotyped donors of the cohort, with roughly 19% of those sequences being non-productive. General findings and caveats noted by the study authors: HLA typing was unavailable for some donors at each locus, so association tests used only the typed subset. Broadly in line with IMGT annotations, most TCR beta V segments showed up in productive rearrangements about 87% or about 30% of the time in an earlier analysis of approximately 600 of the donors. A total of 164 TCR beta chains were listed by the study as associated with cytomegalovirus. At a false discovery rate of 0.05, a later analysis linked under 20,000 TCR beta sequences to specific HLA alleles. V-gene and J-gene trimming of TCR beta chains was associated with a missense DCLRE1C variant in a later genetic analysis, and the association was replicated in an independent cohort. A group of highly shared sequence variants was considered likely to be a technical artifact of the sequencing pipeline. According to a later analysis, parvovirus B19, influenza, CMV and Epstein-Barr virus appeared linked to several top co-occurrence clusters. The authors suggested that the approach could potentially be generalized to other disease states and immunological phenotypes. Only TCR beta chains were sequenced in this cohort, and the absence of alpha or paired-chain data limited detectable features. Some IMGT-functional V segments, including TRBV6-2 and TRBV6-3, could not be distinguished by the 87-base-pair reads and were therefore excluded. A further reported finding was that TCR beta sequences accurately predicted the HLA-A and HLA-B alleles for most subjects in the first cohort. According to a later genetic analysis, donors in an Asian-associated ancestry cluster had fewer N-insertions in productive TCRs than the approximately 630-donor mean. Sequencing depth was assumed to be roughly uniform across donors in the presence/absence analyses, though that assumption may not hold. While some public TCRs were present in many individuals, most TCR sequences turned up only very rarely across donors. According to a later analysis, most CMV-associated TCR beta chains appeared to be HLA-restricted, and the HLA associations seemed to be driven largely by CMV exposure. In a later analysis, the rate of TCR association differed among HLA loci, with DRB1 alleles having the most associated TCRs and HLA-C alleles having the fewest. The classifier was reported to diagnose cytomegalovirus status with high specificity and sensitivity in both the original cohort and the validation cohort. The only immune exposure information available for the cohort was CMV serostatus. Because counts were too low, seventeen rarely observed V segments, including chromosome 9 orphons, were excluded from the earlier analysis of several hundred of the donors. In a later analysis, HLA-associated TCR beta chains showed more clonal expansion and lower generation probabilities than non-associated chains that were equally common. Linkage disequilibrium might explain the correlated functional status among segregating V segments, but an unknown experimental factor could not be ruled out. In vitro tests confirmed that a few of the cytomegalovirus-associated TCR beta chains recognize cytomegalovirus antigens. Assigning TCR associations to individual alleles was difficult when HLA alleles, especially DR and DQ, strongly co-occurred.

CDR1 MGHRA and CDR2 YSYEKL were looked up in the germline V gene. The CDR3 holds 18 amino acids from the cysteine to the phenylalanine. Only the CDR3 DNA is retained, 54 bases long and in frame from the first base. V gives up 0 bases and J gives up 7 bases, and the segment between their germline ends measures 19 bases. A word on this clone: No antigen is known for it. No much larger clonotype is one base removed from it; base qualities were not supplied.

Preparation of the library involved the immunoSEQ multiplex PCR assay. A mixture of 60 forward primers for TCR Vbeta segments and 13 reverse primers for TCR Jbeta segments was used in the multiplex PCR. A multiplex PCR assay on genomic DNA amplified the CDR3 region of rearranged TCR beta genes. The amplified TCR beta libraries were sequenced on the Illumina HiSeq System as 87-base-pair reads. As for the original processing: A later analysis counted about 76 million unique TCR beta chains across the approximately 700 repertoires, and around 9.9 million of these chains were shared by at least two donors. A nearest-neighbor algorithm error-corrected the raw reads and collapsed the reads into unique sequences, merging closely related sequences to remove PCR and sequencing errors. V, D and J gene segments were assigned by aligning CDR3 sequences to IMGT reference sequences. Each retained sequence needed at least a six-nucleotide match to both a V gene segment and a J gene segment. A rearrangement was called productive if the CDR3 had no stop codons and remained in frame with V and J, and every other rearrangement was called non-productive. Following IMGT convention, CDR3 was defined as the stretch from the second conserved V-encoded cysteine to the conserved J-encoded phenylalanine. The earlier analysis of a few hundred of the donors excluded any sequence lacking an unambiguous match to a single V gene segment. In an earlier analysis of 587 of the donors, a V segment was called functional when productive rearrangements were above 56.7%, and segregating when the standard deviation between donors exceeded 5%. A statistical classification framework was developed to diagnose cytomegalovirus status using the catalog of TCR beta chain sequences. A later analysis assigned V and J genes by comparing TCR nucleotide sequences with IMGT/GENE-DB human TR gene sequences. In a later analysis, CDR3 sequences and most-parsimonious VDJ recombination scenarios were assigned using the TCRdist pipeline. In a later analysis, each TCR beta chain was defined by its CDR3 amino acid sequence together with its V-gene family, and reads lacking a unique V-gene family were excluded. A later analysis removed several hundred highly shared, low-generation-probability nucleotide sequences to deal with suspected cross-contamination and a sequencing artifact. For each public chain, a later analysis derived a clonal expansion index from normalized ranks of inferred template counts within each repertoire. In a later analysis, generation probabilities were computed with a VDJ recombination model fitted to out-of-frame rearrangements, and the resulting probabilities were checked against IGoR. A later analysis scored TCR-TCR, TCR-HLA and TCR-CMV co-occurrence with hypergeometric tests, applying a repertoire-size bias correction to TCR pairs. A later analysis estimated false discovery rates by permuting HLA or CMV assignments 20 times. A later analysis grouped co-occurring TCRs with DBSCAN, adding TCRdist sequence similarity when clustering within HLA-allele-positive subsets. For co-occurrence clustering, repertoires with fewer than 30,000 or more than 120,000 public chains were excluded, along with 5 or 6 repertoires with anomalous nucleotide sharing. Sourced from immuneACCESS, this table was stored by TCRdb with only in-frame sequences that have V and J called. A share of the clones is absent; for the studies checked, an unresolved V gene accounts for under half, and the remainder has no known explanation. That table supplies the V and J calls and clone size; D and trimming were determined from the DNA. Recorded for this sample are approximately 160,000 clones; 68% of them occurred a single time. The biggest ten clones account for approximately 1.3% of the sample.

The cohort was made up of about 670 healthy bone marrow donors. All cohort members were sampled while nominally healthy, although unrecorded immune exposures were likely present. The donor was CMV seronegative and belonged to the group of roughly 330 seronegative cohort members. Each donor provided a peripheral blood sample, and peripheral blood mononuclear cells were used for TCR beta sequencing. Genomic DNA was extracted from the blood cell samples with the Qiagen DNeasy Blood Extraction Kit. The chain couples TRBV4-1 to TRBJ1-6, with TRBD1 as a weak D call on 5 bases. The material sequenced was PBMCs. The receptor was isolated from a man over 45 in good health and CMV-seronegative. The CDR3 here reads CASSQDQSTPGGNSPLHF. The DNA is as follows: TGCGCCAGCAGCCAAGATCAGTCTACCCCCGGGGGAAATTCACCCCTCCACTTT.